A selection of T cell receptor beta chains follows, all from one sample in a study of cytomegalovirus exposure and HLA in healthy donors. The table came from immunoSEQ multiplex PCR; TCRdb's copy has only in-frame clones and leaves some out. The sample holds 95,000 to 100,000 clones, 70% to 80% seen once. Sequencing used PBMCs. The receptor source for this set is a female donor in good health and CMV-seronegative. The CDR3 runs from the conserved cysteine through the conserved F or W. Fields, in order: V gene, clone size, J gene, D gene, CDR3 protein, CDR3 DNA. The D gene is left open where the match is weak. Clone size is not always given. Where it is, it says once, few, many or a class for expanded clones.

V: TRBV11-3; size: -; J: TRBJ2-5; D: TRBD1; CDR3: CASSRAGTGKGETQYF; DNA: TGTGCCAGCAGCCGGGCCGGGACAGGGAAAGGAGAGACCCAGTACTTC
V: TRBV5-1; size: few; J: TRBJ2-4; D: TRBD1; CDR3: CASSSTGVGKNIQYF; DNA: TGCGCCAGCAGCTCGACAGGGGTTGGCAAAAACATTCAGTACTTC
V: TRBV5-6; size: -; J: TRBJ2-3; D: TRBD2; CDR3: CASSFGLAGAGSDTQYF; DNA: TGTGCCAGCAGCTTTGGACTAGCGGGGGCCGGGTCTGATACGCAGTATTTT
V: TRBV6-5; size: -; J: TRBJ2-7; D: TRBD2; CDR3: CASSWTSGDYEQYF; DNA: TGTGCCAGCAGTTGGACTAGCGGAGACTACGAGCAGTACTTC
V: TRBV6-5; size: -; J: TRBJ2-1; D: TRBD2; CDR3: CASSYGQLANEQFF; DNA: TGTGCCAGCAGTTATGGGCAACTAGCGAATGAGCAGTTCTTC
V: TRBV10-3; size: -; J: TRBJ2-7; D: TRBD2; CDR3: CAISGTSGRSSYEQYF; DNA: TGTGCCATCAGTGGGACTAGCGGCCGAAGCTCCTACGAGCAGTACTTC
V: TRBV27; size: -; J: TRBJ1-5; D: -; CDR3: CASSLGVGQPQHF; DNA: TGTGCCAGCAGTTTAGGAGTGGGTCAGCCCCAGCATTTT
V: TRBV7-3; size: once; J: TRBJ1-6; D: -; CDR3: CASTVQTTGMKVDPGNSPPHF; DNA: TGTGCCAGCACCGTTCAGACCACAGGGATGAAGGTCGACCCTGGTAATTCACCCCCCCACTTT
V: TRBV19; size: -; J: TRBJ1-3; D: -; CDR3: CASSIDLIGSGGTSGNTIYF; DNA: TGTGCCAGTAGTATAGATCTAATTGGGAGTGGGGGGACCTCTGGAAACACCATATATTTT
V: TRBV27; size: -; J: TRBJ2-1; D: TRBD2; CDR3: CASSAPGLASNEQFF; DNA: TGTGCCAGCAGTGCCCCGGGACTAGCGTCCAATGAGCAGTTCTTC
V: TRBV7-6; size: -; J: TRBJ2-2; D: TRBD2; CDR3: CASSPTFGTRTGELFF; DNA: TGTGCCAGCAGCCCAACCTTCGGGACTAGGACCGGGGAGCTGTTTTTT
V: TRBV30; size: -; J: TRBJ2-2; D: TRBD1; CDR3: CAWTDDRDNTGELFF; DNA: TGTGCCTGGACCGACGACAGGGATAACACCGGGGAGCTGTTTTTT
V: TRBV7-3; size: -; J: TRBJ2-1; D: -; CDR3: CASSLSGNFYNEQFF; DNA: TGTGCCAGCAGCTTAAGCGGAAACTTCTACAATGAGCAGTTCTTC
V: TRBV6-5; size: -; J: TRBJ1-1; D: -; CDR3: CASSYSNEGVRGTGFF; DNA: TGTGCCAGCAGTTACTCTAATGAGGGTGTCCGGGGGACGGGTTTCTTT
V: TRBV5-1; size: -; J: TRBJ2-3; D: TRBD2; CDR3: CASSPQTSATDTQYF; DNA: TGCGCCAGCAGCCCACAGACTAGCGCCACAGATACGCAGTATTTT
V: TRBV21-1; size: -; J: TRBJ2-2; D: -; CDR3: CASSKLGTNFAGELFF; DNA: TGTGCCAGCAGCAAATTGGGGACAAATTTCGCCGGGGAGCTGTTTTTT
V: TRBV5-6; size: -; J: TRBJ2-3; D: -; CDR3: CASSPDTDTQYF; DNA: TGTGCCAGCAGCCCAGACACAGATACGCAGTATTTT
V: TRBV10-1; size: -; J: TRBJ1-1; D: -; CDR3: CASSGTPGTEAFF; DNA: TGCGCCAGCTCAGGGACACCGGGGACTGAAGCTTTCTTT
V: TRBV7-2; size: -; J: TRBJ2-7; D: TRBD2; CDR3: CASSLVAGDEQYF; DNA: TGTGCCAGCAGCTTAGTAGCGGGAGACGAGCAGTACTTC
V: TRBV9; size: -; J: TRBJ2-3; D: -; CDR3: CASSVVVGGQDTQYF; DNA: TGTGCCAGCAGCGTAGTAGTGGGGGGGCAAGATACGCAGTATTTT
V: TRBV7-9; size: -; J: TRBJ1-5; D: -; CDR3: CSSSSGLRAQPQHF; DNA: TGTTCCAGCAGCTCCGGGCTCAGGGCCCAGCCCCAGCATTTT
V: TRBV7-9; size: -; J: TRBJ1-2; D: TRBD1; CDR3: CASSLDFRGRIYGYTF; DNA: TGTGCCAGCAGCTTAGACTTCAGGGGGCGCATCTATGGCTACACCTTC
V: TRBV18; size: -; J: TRBJ1-2; D: -; CDR3: CASSPYDNRLLGYAF; DNA: TGTGCCAGCTCACCATACGACAACAGATTGCTCGGCTACGCCTTC
V: TRBV27; size: -; J: TRBJ1-5; D: TRBD1; CDR3: CASSFAGGGNQPQHF; DNA: TGTGCCAGCAGTTTTGCAGGGGGCGGCAATCAGCCCCAGCATTTT
V: TRBV6-6; size: -; J: TRBJ1-3; D: -; CDR3: CASSFAQLSSGNTIYF; DNA: TGTGCCAGCAGCTTTGCACAGTTAAGCTCTGGAAACACCATATATTTT
V: TRBV5-6; size: few; J: TRBJ1-1; D: TRBD1; CDR3: CASSLGQGVMNTEAFF; DNA: TGTGCCAGCAGCTTGGGACAGGGCGTCATGAACACTGAAGCTTTCTTT